This entry is about one T cell receptor (beta chain). RNA, at about 0.5 to 1 ug, was reverse transcribed with random hexamers. MiXCR, applied by TCRdb to the immunoSEQ multiplex PCR reads, yields one record per CDR3 protein. The repertoire holds under 150,000 distinct CDR3 sequences, with almost 96% as singletons. The sample originates from a study of CD8 T cells in Susac syndrome. This clonotype originated in a human donor with Susac syndrome. The sample consisted of CD4+ T cells from PBMCs.

The CDR3 sequence: CASSLEGLAVSRTDTQYF. The CDR3 DNA reads TGTGCCAGCAGCTTAGAGGGACTAGCAGTGTCCCGCACAGATACGCAGTATTTT. This rearrangement joins TRBV7-3 to TRBJ2-3; 9 nucleotides agree with TRBD2. The length of the CDR3 is 18 residues. Germline V gene data show CDR1 as SGHTA and CDR2 as FQGTGA. The V segment lost 2 bases and the J segment 1 base; nucleotides outside the gene matches: 10.